This TCR beta chain was recorded in a study of tumor and adjacent non-tumor tissue in lung cancer. Looking at the study overall: Stage I to III disease affected roughly 10 men and roughly 5 women aged about 31 to 85.

A modified ARM-PCR protocol with three rounds of nested PCR amplified TCRbeta. One entry per CDR3 protein, called by TCRdb with MiXCR from the multiplex PCR reads. The sample has about 200,000 distinct CDR3 sequences; 70% to 75% are singletons. RNA was extracted from bulk tissue without any cell sorting. Between August and November 2014, newly diagnosed, chemotherapy-naive lung cancer patients underwent thoracic surgery in China. In the case of this clonotype: One end of the junction fails to match germline, which may point to a read error.

Specimen: lung tumor tissue. The sequence was collected from a man aged 60-69 years with non-small cell lung cancer.

The CDR3 sequence is CANSGDRQGDNYGYTF. DNA of the CDR3: TGTGCCAACAGCGGGGATAGGCAGGGCGATAACTATGGCTACACCTTC. The J gene is TRBJ1-2, the V gene TRBV5-5; possibly TRBD1 for D (5 bases). The V gene's germline CDR1 is SGHKS and CDR2 YYEKEE (reference sequence). CDR3 length equals 16 residues.